These 17 T cell receptor beta chains were all obtained from the same sample, sequenced in a study of cytomegalovirus exposure and HLA in healthy donors. PCR primers comprised 60 Vbeta and 13 Jbeta primers. The protocol was immunoSEQ multiplex PCR, while the TCRdb copy is restricted to in-frame clones and leaves out a portion. The sample yields some 170,000 clones, 75% to 80% seen once. The sequencing sample was made of PBMCs. These TCRs come from a man aged 35 to 55 in good health and CMV-seropositive.

The gene calls are TRBV5-5 and TRBJ2-5; the D is unclear. The germline V gene has CDR1 SGHKS and CDR2 YYEKEE (reference sequence). This CDR3 contains 14 residues. Trimming took 4 bases from V and 5 from J, leaving 15 bases between them. Written as DNA, the CDR3 is TGTGCCAGCAGCCCATCGAGTGTCATGGAGACCCAGTACTTC. Its protein product is CASSPSSVMETQYF. The full variable domain, rest sourced from reference TRBV5-5 and TRBJ2-5, is DAGVTQSPTHLIKTRGQQVTLRCSPISGHKSVSWYQQVLGQGPQFIFQYYEKEERGRGNFPDRFSARQFPNYSSELNVNALLLGDSALYLCASSPSSVMETQYFGPGTRLLVL.

This clone was seen more than once but under ten times. This chain connects TRBV29-1 to TRBJ2-7; 13 bases line up with TRBD2. Germline-derived CDR1 and CDR2 are SQVTM and ANQGSEA. V shed 6 bases, J shed 8 bases, and the junction held 7 bases outside the gene matches. The CDR3 loop spans 13 amino acids. The CDR3 here is CSVLLAGGPQQYF. The DNA for the CDR3 is TGCAGCGTGCTACTAGCGGGAGGGCCCCAGCAGTACTTC.

The count of this clone is one. V is TRBV10-1 and J is TRBJ1-1, with 8 bases fitting TRBD1. The CDR3 runs to 13 residues. The V and J ends lost 6 bases and 5 bases, in that order; junction bases with no gene match: 5. Germline CDR1 is WNHNN and CDR2 is SYGVQD (reference sequence). Written as DNA, the CDR3 is TGCGCCAGCAGGGACAGGGAAGGGACTGAAGCTTTCTTT. Protein product: CASRDREGTEAFF.

The chain recombines TRBV2 with TRBJ1-2; weak D call: TRBD1 (6 bases). Trimming pared 4 bases from V and 8 bases from J, leaving 17 bases between. CDR3 length: 14 residues. The V gene's germline CDR1 is SNHLY and CDR2 FYNNEI. CDR3 protein: CASSVLQGGGGYTF. The CDR3 region has the DNA TGTGCCAGCAGTGTACTCCAAGGGGGTGGCGGCTACACCTTC.

This clone turned up a few times. The chain is built from TRBV11-2 and TRBJ2-7, with 7 positions matching TRBD1. The CDR3 length is 15 residues. Germline CDR1 and CDR2: SGHAT and FQNNGV. Trimming at V came to 6 bases and at J to 1 base, leaving 9 bases not matched to a gene. The CDR3 DNA sequence: TGTGCCAGCAGTCCCTCGGCAGGGGGTTCCTACGAGCAGTACTTC. Translating gives CASSPSAGGSYEQYF. The variable domain in full, completed from reference TRBV11-2 and TRBJ2-7, reads EAGVAQSPRYKIIEKRQSVAFWCNPISGHATLYWYQQILGQGPKLLIQFQNNGVVDDSQLPKDRFSAERLKGVDSTLKIQPAKLEDSAVYLCASSPSAGGSYEQYFGPGTRLTVT.

This chain links TRBV4-2 with TRBJ2-1; 7 bases line up with TRBD2. Germline V gene data show CDR1 as LGHNA and CDR2 as YNFKEQ. J was trimmed by 4 bases and V by 0 bases; bases with no gene match: 9. The length of the CDR3 is 17 residues. CDR3 nucleotides: TGTGCCAGCAGCCAAGATCCGGCGGGAGCGGGGTACAATGAGCAGTTCTTC. Translation gives CASSQDPAGAGYNEQFF.

V usage is TRBV28 and J usage is TRBJ2-3; the match to TRBD1 covers 8 bases. The CDR3 runs to 16 residues. V lost 6 bases to trimming and J lost 2 bases; unmatched junction nucleotides: 10. Per germline, CDR1 MDHEN and CDR2 SYDVKM. CDR3 DNA: TGTGCCAGCAGGCCCCGGACAGGGTGGGACACAGATACGCAGTATTTT. Translating it yields CASRPRTGWDTDTQYF.

To note about this clone: The junction and the germline gene differ at one end; a read error may be behind it. The CDR3 DNA reads TGTGCCAACTCACCCGGAGGAGCGGGAGTGGGAATAGTGCAGTACTTC. It encodes CANSPGGAGVGIVQYF. The chain uses TRBV18 and TRBJ2-7, with 8 bases lining up with TRBD2. Germline V gives CDR1 KGHSH, CDR2 LQKENI. This CDR3 has 16 residues.

The chain joins TRBV4-1 to TRBJ1-4; TRBD1 matches 7 bases. The V segment lost 1 base and the J segment 7 bases; nucleotides outside the gene matches: 9. Germline CDR1 reads MGHRA; CDR2 reads YSYEKL. The CDR3 has 16 amino acids. The CDR3 coding sequence is TGCGCCAGCAGCCAAGCTGGCAGGGGGAATTTTGAAAAACTGTTTTTT. This gives the protein CASSQAGRGNFEKLFF.

The J gene is TRBJ2-7, the V gene TRBV7-2; no clear D. Germline V lookup: CDR1 SGHTA, CDR2 FQGNSA. Trimming pared 4 bases from V and 4 bases from J, leaving 17 bases between. This CDR3 is 15 amino acids long. CDR3 sequence: CASSSLRSSSYEQYF. The DNA for the CDR3 is TGTGCCAGCAGCTCCCTCCGGAGCTCCAGTTACGAGCAGTACTTC.

The chain recombines TRBV2 with TRBJ2-1, with TRBD2 matching 7 bases. The CDR3 loop spans 17 amino acids. With 8 bases clipped from V and 7 bases from J, the junction kept 20 bases outside the gene matches. Germline lookup yields CDR1 SNHLY and CDR2 FYNNEI. Here the CDR3 reads CASDRGLGGVGGNEQFF. The CDR3 region has the DNA TGTGCCAGCGACCGAGGGCTGGGAGGGGTCGGGGGAAATGAGCAGTTCTTC.

Points on this clone: Within the sample, other DNA sequences also encode this same CDR3. The CDR3 protein is CASSTGLAGSTDTQYF. DNA of the CDR3: TGCGCCAGCAGCACCGGGCTAGCGGGAAGCACAGATACGCAGTATTTT. This sequence joins TRBV5-1 and TRBJ2-3; 9 nucleotides agree with TRBD2. Germline trimming cut 4 bases from V and 0 bases from J; bases unmatched to any gene: 6. CDR1 and CDR2 from the germline V gene are SGHRS and YFSETQ. The CDR3 totals 16 residues.

V usage is TRBV29-1 and J usage is TRBJ2-1; D is possibly TRBD1 (6 bases). Trimming removed 7 bases at V and 4 bases at J, with 17 bases between. Per the germline V gene, CDR1 is SQVTM and CDR2 is ANQGSEA. This CDR3 has 14 amino acids. The CDR3 nucleotides read TGCAGCGCCACAGGACAGTTAACATACAATGAGCAGTTCTTC. Amino acids: CSATGQLTYNEQFF.

The chain links TRBV23-1 to TRBJ2-1; D may be TRBD2 (6 bases). TRBV23-1 is an ORF; its function is uncertain. The CDR3 sequence is 15 residues long. Trimming removed 8 bases at V and 0 bases at J, with 14 bases between. The DNA of the CDR3 is TGCGCCAGCCTCCAGAGCGGGCGCTCCTACAATGAGCAGTTCTTC. This translates into CASLQSGRSYNEQFF.

This clone appeared a single time. V and J are TRBV10-3 and TRBJ2-1; 13 bases match TRBD2. The CDR3 covers 17 residues. Germline V lookup: CDR1 ENHRY, CDR2 SYGVKD. Trimming took 6 bases from V and 8 from J; bases not matched to a gene: 13. The CDR3 loop reads CAISGMGTSGRVYEQFF. CDR3 nucleotide sequence: TGTGCCATCAGCGGGATGGGTACTAGCGGGAGGGTCTATGAGCAGTTCTTC.

The genes are TRBV29-1 and TRBJ2-1; unclear D gene. Germline V gene data show CDR1 as SQVTM and CDR2 as ANQGSEA. CDR3 length: 12 residues. Trimming stripped 5 bases from V and 1 base from J, with 6 bases between. CDR3 sequence reads: CSVSVSYNEQFF. CDR3 nucleotides: TGCAGCGTTTCGGTATCCTACAATGAGCAGTTCTTC.

The chain has TRBV19 and TRBJ1-2, with 7 nucleotides matching TRBD1. The CDR3 totals 13 residues. Germline V gene data show CDR1 as LNHDA and CDR2 as SQIVND (reference sequence). V gave up 6 bases and J gave up 5 bases; unmatched junction bases: 6. CDR3 sequence (DNA): TGTGCCAGTAGGGACAGGTCGCCTTATGGCTACACCTTC. Translated, it gives CASRDRSPYGYTF.